This TCR beta chain emerged from a study of T-cell reconstitution after alpha-beta-depleted transplantation in children. Findings of the study overall: Surviving recipient T cells and thymic progenitors accounted for the high day-60 TCRbeta diversity observed in some patients.

This clonotype came up many times. Its antigen remains unknown. The CDR3 length is 16 residues. J lost 3 bases, V lost 6 bases, and 11 bases had no gene match. As it was prepared, the TCRbeta library received unique molecular identifiers. MiXCR was run by TCRdb on the PCR reads, yielding one entry per CDR3 protein. The table has about 350,000 distinct CDR3 sequences, roughly 17% seen once. This chain joins TRBV12-3 or TRBV12-4 and TRBJ2-7; 10 bases align to TRBD2. The TCR comes from a male patient between 2 and 10 years old who had a stem cell transplant for acute lymphoblastic leukemia, so the T cells may come from the graft donor. This specimen consisted of PBMCs, mostly from graft donor cells, obtained 360 days after TCRalphabeta/CD19-depleted stem cell transplant. CDR3 protein: CASSFGAGTSVYEQYF. In DNA, the CDR3 is TGTGCCAGCAGCTTTGGGGCCGGGACTAGCGTCTACGAGCAGTACTTC.